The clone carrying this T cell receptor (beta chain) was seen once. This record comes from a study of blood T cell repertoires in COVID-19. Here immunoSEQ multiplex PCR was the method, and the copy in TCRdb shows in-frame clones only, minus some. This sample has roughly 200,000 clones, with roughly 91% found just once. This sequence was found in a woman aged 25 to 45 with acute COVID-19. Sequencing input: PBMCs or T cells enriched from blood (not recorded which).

The DNA for the CDR3 is TGTGCCACCCACCTGGGGGGGGGCGGTGAGGGCAATCAGCCCCAGCATTTT. The encoded protein is CATHLGGGGEGNQPQHF. V is TRBV28 and J is TRBJ1-5; D is perhaps TRBD1 (6 bases). The CDR3 loop spans 17 amino acids. Trimming stripped 10 bases from V and 2 bases from J, with 24 bases between. Germline CDR1 MDHEN, CDR2 SYDVKM.